These T cell receptor beta chains were read from a single sample in a study of OX40 agonist ivuxolimab in advanced cancers. Sequencing was performed with immunoSEQ multiplex PCR; in TCRdb, only in-frame clones are kept and a portion is missing. The data contain roughly 35,000 clones, about 88% of them singletons. This specimen was CD4+ or CD8+ T cells sorted from blood, taken in a trial of the OX40 agonist ivuxolimab. The source is an adult with an advanced solid tumor such as melanoma, head and neck, liver or kidney cancer. Each CDR3 is given with its conserved first and last residue. D genes are given only for firm matches. Only some rows state a clone size, as once, few, many or a class for expanded clones.

j_call v_call clone_size d_call cdr3_aa cdr3_nt
TRBJ1-2 TRBV6-9 NA TRBD1 CASSYVQGNYGYTF TGTGCCAGCAGTTACGTACAGGGGAACTATGGCTACACCTTC
TRBJ2-3 TRBV4-2 once TRBD2 CASSQVRASGGTDTQYF TGTGCCAGCAGCCAAGTTAGGGCTAGCGGGGGAACAGATACGCAGTATTTT
TRBJ1-2 TRBV5-6 NA NA CASSLVPGGGYTF TGTGCCAGCAGCTTGGTTCCGGGAGGAGGCTACACCTTC
TRBJ1-1 TRBV5-1 NA TRBD1 CASSRGQGRAFF TGCGCCAGCAGCAGGGGACAGGGGCGGGCTTTCTTT
TRBJ1-4 TRBV6-5 NA NA CASSYSRKINEKLFF TGTGCCAGCAGTTACTCGCGGAAAATTAATGAAAAACTGTTTTTT
TRBJ1-2 TRBV7-6 NA TRBD1 CASSPNIPGTGVIGYTF TGTGCCAGCAGCCCCAATATTCCCGGGACAGGGGTTATTGGCTACACCTTC
TRBJ1-4 TRBV6-6 NA NA CASGAHSGTNEKLFF TGTGCCAGCGGAGCACACTCTGGGACTAATGAAAAACTGTTTTTT
TRBJ2-2 TRBV2 few NA CASNPWQGLFTGELFF TGTGCCAGCAACCCGTGGCAGGGTCTCTTCACCGGGGAGCTGTTTTTT
TRBJ1-1 TRBV29-1 NA NA CSVDVQTNTEAFF TGCAGCGTTGATGTCCAGACTAACACTGAAGCTTTCTTT
TRBJ1-6 TRBV27 NA NA CASTSGVFNSPLHF TGTGCCAGCACCTCAGGGGTCTTTAATTCACCCCTCCACTTT
TRBJ2-1 TRBV10-3 NA NA CAISGAGKTNNEQFF TGTGCCATCAGTGGCGCAGGTAAGACGAACAATGAGCAGTTCTTC
TRBJ2-5 TRBV11-2 NA TRBD1 CASSLGARQGAGETQYF TGTGCCAGCAGCTTGGGCGCTCGGCAGGGGGCGGGAGAGACCCAGTACTTC
TRBJ1-1 TRBV5-1 NA NA CASSEGGGETEAFF TGCGCCAGCAGCGAGGGGGGAGGTGAGACTGAAGCTTTCTTT
TRBJ2-1 TRBV10-1 NA NA CASSESDATRQFF TGCGCCAGCAGTGAGAGTGACGCGACTCGGCAGTTCTTC
TRBJ2-5 TRBV7-3 NA NA CASSLGGGQETQYF TGTGCCAGCAGTTTAGGGGGAGGCCAAGAGACCCAGTACTTC
TRBJ1-4 TRBV18 NA NA CASSLGAANEKLFF TGTGCCAGCTCACTGGGAGCAGCTAATGAAAAACTGTTTTTT
TRBJ2-7 TRBV30 NA NA CAWSVGGGRPYEQYF TGTGCCTGGAGTGTAGGAGGGGGGCGACCCTACGAGCAGTACTTC
TRBJ1-5 TRBV6-1 NA TRBD1 CASSGQGGGQPQHF TGTGCCAGCAGTGGACAGGGCGGGGGTCAGCCCCAGCATTTT
TRBJ1-1 TRBV5-1 NA TRBD1 CASSSGQGVNTEAFF TGCGCCAGCAGCTCAGGACAGGGCGTGAACACTGAAGCTTTCTTT
TRBJ2-1 TRBV19 NA NA CASSWESSYNEQFF TGTGCCAGTAGTTGGGAAAGCTCCTACAATGAGCAGTTCTTC
TRBJ2-7 TRBV6-6 NA TRBD1 CASSSPGTGREQYF TGTGCCAGCAGCTCGCCCGGGACAGGGCGCGAGCAGTACTTC
TRBJ1-5 TRBV19 NA NA CASRSAGGHQPQHF TGTGCCAGCCGATCCGCGGGGGGCCATCAGCCCCAGCATTTT
TRBJ2-7 TRBV29-1 medium-sized NA CSVSDASYEQYF TGCAGCGTCTCGGATGCCTCCTACGAGCAGTACTTC
TRBJ1-2 TRBV28 once TRBD1 CASSLGTETYGYTF TGTGCCAGCAGTCTTGGGACAGAGACGTATGGCTACACCTTC
TRBJ2-3 TRBV7-8 NA NA CASSLGAGNLGDTQYF TGTGCCAGCAGCTTAGGGGCAGGGAATCTTGGAGATACGCAGTATTTT
TRBJ1-6 TRBV10-3 NA NA CAISGSQNSPLHF TGTGCCATCAGTGGTTCACAGAATTCACCCCTCCACTTT
TRBJ1-2 TRBV9 NA NA CASSVGGGYDYTF TGTGCCAGCAGCGTAGGTGGAGGGTACGACTACACCTTC
TRBJ1-5 TRBV9 NA NA CASTQPEQPQHF TGTGCCAGCACCCAACCGGAGCAGCCCCAGCATTTT
TRBJ2-5 TRBV15 NA TRBD2 CATGPGLVGRETQYF TGTGCCACCGGGCCGGGACTAGTAGGGAGGGAGACCCAGTACTTC
TRBJ1-6 TRBV5-4 NA TRBD1 CASSKDRGFASYNSPLHF TGTGCCAGCAGCAAAGACAGGGGGTTCGCCTCCTATAATTCACCCCTCCACTTT
TRBJ1-5 TRBV19 NA NA CASSIVTRANQPQHF TGTGCCAGTAGTATAGTCACCCGGGCCAATCAGCCCCAGCATTTT
TRBJ1-5 TRBV2 NA NA CASVRDGRNQPQHF TGTGCCAGTGTCCGGGACGGACGCAATCAGCCCCAGCATTTT
TRBJ1-5 TRBV6-4 NA TRBD1 CASTSGGGRNQPQHF TGTGCCAGCACTTCAGGGGGCGGTCGCAATCAGCCCCAGCATTTT
TRBJ2-7 TRBV2 NA TRBD2 CASSGSGGAKDEQYF TGTGCCAGCAGTGGTAGCGGGGGGGCGAAGGACGAGCAGTACTTC
TRBJ2-5 TRBV5-1 NA NA CASSLGGQETQYF TGCGCCAGCAGCTTGGGCGGGCAAGAGACCCAGTACTTC
TRBJ1-1 TRBV4-3 NA NA CASSQAVAGLTEAFF TGCGCCAGCAGCCAAGCCGTTGCGGGACTCACTGAAGCTTTCTTT
TRBJ1-5 TRBV5-1 once NA CASSPGGENQPQHF TGCGCCAGCAGCCCGGGAGGAGAGAATCAGCCCCAGCATTTT
TRBJ2-3 TRBV7-3 NA TRBD2 CASSRLAGGADTQYF TGTGCCAGCAGCCGTCTAGCGGGGGGGGCAGATACGCAGTATTTT
TRBJ1-1 TRBV6-5 once NA CASSYSSSRRDTEAFF TGTGCCAGCAGTTACTCGTCGTCCCGGCGGGACACTGAAGCTTTCTTT
TRBJ2-1 TRBV5-6 NA NA CASRWLSGLYNEQFF TGTGCCAGCAGATGGTTAAGTGGGTTGTACAATGAGCAGTTCTTC
TRBJ2-7 TRBV7-9 NA TRBD1 CASSYGQGGGEQYF TGTGCCAGCAGCTACGGACAGGGGGGAGGCGAGCAGTACTTC
TRBJ2-3 TRBV30 NA NA CAWSPSTDTQYF TGTGCCTGGAGTCCCAGCACAGATACGCAGTATTTT
TRBJ2-3 TRBV5-5 NA NA CASSLAGTRGDTQYF TGTGCCAGCAGCTTGGCCGGAACACGAGGGGATACGCAGTATTTT
TRBJ1-1 TRBV7-2 NA NA CASSLEGGGTEAFF TGTGCCAGCAGCCTAGAGGGGGGTGGGACTGAAGCTTTCTTT
TRBJ2-7 TRBV29-1 NA TRBD2 CSVVEGTSSYEQYF TGCAGCGTTGTAGAGGGGACTAGCTCCTACGAGCAGTACTTC
TRBJ2-3 TRBV7-2 NA NA CASSLGPQSDTQYF TGTGCCAGCAGCTTGGGACCACAGAGTGATACGCAGTATTTT
TRBJ1-6 TRBV30 NA TRBD1 CAWTTLRQGASPLHF TGTGCCTGGACAACCTTACGACAGGGGGCTTCACCCCTCCACTTT
TRBJ1-3 TRBV5-1 NA NA CASSLGFRDTGAIYF TGCGCCAGCAGCTTGGGCTTCCGGGACACGGGGGCCATATATTTT
TRBJ1-2 TRBV19 NA NA CASSILAAGHYGYTF TGTGCCAGTAGTATCCTGGCGGCAGGCCACTATGGCTACACCTTC
TRBJ1-2 TRBV6-1 NA TRBD1 CASSGTGEGYTF TGTGCCAGCAGCGGGACAGGGGAAGGCTACACCTTC
TRBJ2-1 TRBV7-2 NA NA CASSLERGHNEQFF TGTGCCAGCAGCTTAGAAAGGGGCCACAATGAGCAGTTCTTC
TRBJ1-4 TRBV7-6 NA TRBD1 CASSSPQGDEKLFF TGTGCCAGCAGCTCTCCCCAGGGGGATGAAAAACTGTTTTTT
TRBJ1-4 TRBV7-6 NA NA CASSLGGTNEKLFF TGTGCCAGCAGCTTAGGGGGGACTAATGAAAAACTGTTTTTT
TRBJ2-1 TRBV6-6 NA NA CASRTRSGRGSPQFF TGTGCCAGCAGGACTCGTAGCGGCCGGGGCAGCCCGCAGTTCTTC
TRBJ2-7 TRBV11-2 NA NA CASSLANEQYF TGTGCCAGCAGCTTAGCAAACGAGCAGTACTTC